These T cell receptor beta chains were read from a single sample in a study of blood T cell repertoires in COVID-19. TCRdb keeps only in-frame clones here, not all; method: immunoSEQ multiplex PCR. Seen here are fewer than 200,000 clones, approximately 90% observed once, and the top ten hold roughly an eighth. Sequencing was done on a sample of peripheral blood. These receptors were obtained from a woman between 65 and 79 years old with COVID-19, enrolled during active disease. Both conserved end residues are part of each CDR3. Fields, in order: D gene, J gene, clone size, V gene, CDR3 protein, CDR3 DNA. The D gene is left open where the match is weak. Clone sizes are given selectively: once, few, many, or a class where the clone is expanded.

>.|TRBJ1-3|.|TRBV7-2
CASSPQRVGGTIYF
TGTGCCAGCAGCCCGCAGAGAGTAGGGGGCACCATATATTTT
>TRBD2|TRBJ2-1|.|TRBV3-1/TRBV3-2
CASSQEAGSYNEQFF
TGTGCCAGCAGCCAAGAAGCGGGATCCTACAATGAGCAGTTCTTC
>.|TRBJ2-5|.|TRBV7-8
CASSLAQETQYF
TGTGCCAGCAGCTTGGCCCAAGAGACCCAGTACTTC
>.|TRBJ2-7|.|TRBV28
CASSSLSLNEQYF
TGTGCCAGCAGTTCCCTCAGTCTGAACGAGCAGTACTTC
>.|TRBJ1-1|.|TRBV27
CASSLSLQNTEAFF
TGTGCCAGCAGTTTATCACTACAGAACACTGAAGCTTTCTTT
>TRBD1|TRBJ2-3|.|TRBV7-3
CASKGQGGTDTQYF
TGTGCCAGCAAGGGACAGGGGGGCACAGATACGCAGTATTTT
>.|TRBJ1-1|.|TRBV7-9
CASSTLLDQGSDRAFF
TGTGCCAGCAGCACCCTTCTAGACCAGGGGTCGGATAGGGCTTTCTTT
>TRBD1|TRBJ1-1|.|TRBV7-8
CASSLDRVNTEAFF
TGTGCCAGCAGCTTGGACAGGGTGAACACTGAAGCTTTCTTT
>.|TRBJ1-1|.|TRBV13
CASSRGMNTEAFF
TGTGCCAGCAGCCGGGGAATGAACACTGAAGCTTTCTTT
>TRBD2|TRBJ2-2|.|TRBV28
CASSRGLDTGELFF
TGTGCCAGCAGCCGGGGACTAGACACCGGGGAGCTGTTTTTT
>.|TRBJ2-1|.|TRBV18
CASSPRAAYNEQFF
TGTGCCAGCTCACCACGGGCAGCCTACAATGAGCAGTTCTTC
>TRBD1|TRBJ2-5|.|TRBV2
CASKRDRGETQYF
TGTGCCAGCAAGCGGGACAGGGGAGAGACCCAGTACTTC
>.|TRBJ2-1|.|TRBV7-2
CASTTIPDSYNEQFF
TGTGCCAGTACCACCATCCCCGACAGCTACAATGAGCAGTTCTTC
>.|TRBJ1-5|.|TRBV19
CASSIGQGGGNQPQHF
TGTGCCAGTAGTATTGGGCAGGGAGGAGGCAATCAGCCCCAGCATTTT
>.|TRBJ1-1|.|TRBV27
CASSPGLLRTEAFF
TGTGCCAGCAGTCCGGGACTTCTTAGGACTGAAGCTTTCTTT
>.|TRBJ1-1|.|TRBV21-1
CASSNWCRPGNTEAFF
TGTGCCAGCAGCAATTGGTGTCGACCGGGGAACACTGAAGCTTTCTTT
>TRBD1|TRBJ1-2|.|TRBV28
CAMNRGPGYGYTF
TGTGCCATGAACAGGGGGCCCGGCTATGGCTACACCTTC
>.|TRBJ1-5|few|TRBV10-1
CASSESQGPYGQPQHF
TGCGCCAGCAGTGAGTCCCAGGGCCCTTACGGTCAGCCCCAGCATTTT
>.|TRBJ2-3|.|TRBV5-1
CASSPLTGRTDTQYF
TGCGCCAGCAGCCCTCTGACAGGACGCACAGATACGCAGTATTTT
>TRBD1|TRBJ1-5|.|TRBV28
CASTGNRGLNSNQPQHF
TGTGCCAGCACGGGGAACAGGGGGCTGAATAGCAATCAGCCCCAGCATTTT
>.|TRBJ2-3|.|TRBV19
CASSRQESTDTQYF
TGTGCCAGTAGTCGACAGGAAAGCACAGATACGCAGTATTTT
>TRBD1|TRBJ1-6|.|TRBV30
CAWNRQGVSPLHF
TGTGCCTGGAACCGGCAGGGGGTTTCACCCCTCCACTTT
>TRBD2|TRBJ2-7|once|TRBV6-2/TRBV6-3
CASSYGASGSYEQYF
TGTGCCAGCAGTTACGGGGCTAGCGGGAGTTACGAGCAGTACTTC
>.|TRBJ1-2|.|TRBV30
CAWSPPGRPSHGYTF
TGTGCCTGGAGTCCCCCTGGGCGGCCTAGCCATGGCTACACCTTC
>.|TRBJ2-1|.|TRBV11-3
CASSVGGSGSYNEQFF
TGTGCCAGCAGTGTAGGCGGTTCTGGCTCCTACAATGAGCAGTTCTTC
>.|TRBJ2-7|.|TRBV19
CANDFRVGYEQYF
TGTGCCAACGACTTCAGGGTGGGGTACGAGCAGTACTTC
>.|TRBJ2-1|.|TRBV11-2
CASRVDQGLDEQFF
TGTGCCAGCAGGGTTGATCAGGGTTTGGATGAGCAGTTCTTC
>.|TRBJ1-1|.|TRBV10-3
CATYEPGQNTEAFF
TGTGCCACATATGAGCCGGGACAAAACACTGAAGCTTTCTTT
>TRBD2|TRBJ2-1|.|TRBV2
CASSEYVAGGYNEQFF
TGTGCCAGCAGTGAATACGTAGCGGGAGGATACAATGAGCAGTTCTTC
>.|TRBJ2-3|.|TRBV28
CASSLVRDSTDTQYF
TGTGCCAGCAGTTTGGTGCGGGACAGCACAGATACGCAGTATTTT
>TRBD2|TRBJ2-1|.|TRBV11-2
CASSQISGRVNEQFF
TGTGCCAGCAGCCAGATAAGCGGGAGGGTCAATGAGCAGTTCTTC
>.|TRBJ2-3|.|TRBV10-3
CAISESQGLNTDTQYF
TGTGCCATCAGTGAGTCGCAGGGGCTAAACACAGATACGCAGTATTTT
>TRBD1|TRBJ2-3|.|TRBV6-2/TRBV6-3
CASSLQGYGDTQYF
TGTGCCAGCAGCCTACAGGGGTACGGAGATACGCAGTATTTT
>TRBD1|TRBJ1-1|.|TRBV3-1/TRBV3-2
CASSQELATQGGTEAFF
TGTGCCAGCAGCCAAGAACTGGCGACGCAGGGGGGCACTGAAGCTTTCTTT
>TRBD1|TRBJ1-5|.|TRBV18
CASSPDRGNSNQPQHF
TGTGCCAGCTCACCGGACAGGGGGAATAGCAATCAGCCCCAGCATTTT
>TRBD2|TRBJ2-1|.|TRBV28
CASFYSGSSYNEQFF
TGTGCCAGCTTTTACAGCGGGAGCTCCTACAATGAGCAGTTCTTC